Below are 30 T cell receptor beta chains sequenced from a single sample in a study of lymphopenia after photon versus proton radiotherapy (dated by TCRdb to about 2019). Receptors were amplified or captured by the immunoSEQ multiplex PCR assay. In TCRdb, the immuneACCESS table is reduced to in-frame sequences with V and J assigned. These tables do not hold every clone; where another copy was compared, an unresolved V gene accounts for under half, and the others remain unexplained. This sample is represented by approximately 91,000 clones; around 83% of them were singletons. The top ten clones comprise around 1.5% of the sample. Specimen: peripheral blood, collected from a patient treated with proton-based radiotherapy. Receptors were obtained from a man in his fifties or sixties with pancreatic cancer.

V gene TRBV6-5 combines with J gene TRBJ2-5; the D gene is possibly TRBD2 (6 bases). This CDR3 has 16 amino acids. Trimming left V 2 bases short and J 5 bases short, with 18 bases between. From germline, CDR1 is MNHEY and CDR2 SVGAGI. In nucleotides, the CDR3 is TGTGCCAGCAGTTACGGGTCCGGGGGAGGAAGGGAGACCCAGTACTTC. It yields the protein CASSYGSGGGRETQYF.

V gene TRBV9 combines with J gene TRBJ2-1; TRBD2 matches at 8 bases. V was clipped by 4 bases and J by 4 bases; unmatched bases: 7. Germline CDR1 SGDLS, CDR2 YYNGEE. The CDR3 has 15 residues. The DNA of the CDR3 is TGTGCCAGCAGCCCCCGCAGCGGGAGTTACAATGAGCAGTTCTTC. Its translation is CASSPRSGSYNEQFF.

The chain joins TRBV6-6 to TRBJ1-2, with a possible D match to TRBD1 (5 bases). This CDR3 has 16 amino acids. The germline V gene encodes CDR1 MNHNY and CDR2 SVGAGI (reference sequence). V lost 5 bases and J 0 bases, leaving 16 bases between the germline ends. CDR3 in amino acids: CASSTGGMEANYGYTF. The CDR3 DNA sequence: TGTGCCAGCAGTACAGGAGGGATGGAAGCTAACTATGGCTACACCTTC.

The DNA for the CDR3 is TGTGCCAGCAGTTACGCGCGCGGTGGGGCCAACGTCCTGACTTTC. Protein: CASSYARGGANVLTF. The genes are TRBV6-5 and TRBJ2-6, with D unclear. The CDR3 extends over 15 amino acids. Germline CDR1 reads MNHEY; CDR2 reads SVGAGI. The ends were cut back, 2 bases at V and 3 bases at J, with 8 bases in the middle.

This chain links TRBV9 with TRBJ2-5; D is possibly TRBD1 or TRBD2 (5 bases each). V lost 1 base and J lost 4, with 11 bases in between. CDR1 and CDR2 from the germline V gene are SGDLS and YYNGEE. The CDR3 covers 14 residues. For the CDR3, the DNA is TGTGCCAGCAGCGTAAGGGGAGCGGCAGAGACCCAGTACTTC. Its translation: CASSVRGAAETQYF.

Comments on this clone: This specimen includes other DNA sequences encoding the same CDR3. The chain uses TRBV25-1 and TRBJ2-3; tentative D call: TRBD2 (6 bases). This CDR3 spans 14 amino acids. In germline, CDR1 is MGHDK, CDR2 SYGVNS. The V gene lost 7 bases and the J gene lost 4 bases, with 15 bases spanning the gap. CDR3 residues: CASTKSGGADTQYF. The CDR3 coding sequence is TGTGCCAGCACCAAAAGTGGAGGGGCAGATACGCAGTATTTT.

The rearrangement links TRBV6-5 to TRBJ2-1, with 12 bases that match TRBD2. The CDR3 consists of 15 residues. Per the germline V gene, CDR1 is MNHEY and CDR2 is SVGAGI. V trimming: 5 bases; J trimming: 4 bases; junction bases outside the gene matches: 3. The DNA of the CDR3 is TGTGCCAGCAGTACTAGCGGGAGGACGTACAATGAGCAGTTCTTC. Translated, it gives CASSTSGRTYNEQFF.

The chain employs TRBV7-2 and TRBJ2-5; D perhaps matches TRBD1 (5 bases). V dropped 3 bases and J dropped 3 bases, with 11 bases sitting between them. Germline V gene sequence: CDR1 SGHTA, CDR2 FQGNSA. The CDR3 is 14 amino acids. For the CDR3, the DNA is TGTGCCAGCAGCTTGGGGCCAGCAGAAGAGACCCAGTACTTC. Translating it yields CASSLGPAEETQYF.

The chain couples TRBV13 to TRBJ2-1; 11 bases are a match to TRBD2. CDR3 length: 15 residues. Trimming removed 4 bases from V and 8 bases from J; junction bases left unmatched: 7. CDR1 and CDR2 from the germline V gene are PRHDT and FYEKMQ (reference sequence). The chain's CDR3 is CASSSQTSGTYEQFF. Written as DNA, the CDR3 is TGTGCCAGCAGCTCCCAGACTAGCGGGACCTATGAGCAGTTCTTC.

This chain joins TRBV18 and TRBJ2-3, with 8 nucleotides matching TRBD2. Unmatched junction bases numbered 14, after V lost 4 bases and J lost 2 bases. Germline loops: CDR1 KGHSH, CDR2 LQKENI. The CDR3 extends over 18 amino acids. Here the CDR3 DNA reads TGTGCCAGCTCACACGATCTCCCGGGACTAGGAAACACAGATACGCAGTATTTT. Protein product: CASSHDLPGLGNTDTQYF.

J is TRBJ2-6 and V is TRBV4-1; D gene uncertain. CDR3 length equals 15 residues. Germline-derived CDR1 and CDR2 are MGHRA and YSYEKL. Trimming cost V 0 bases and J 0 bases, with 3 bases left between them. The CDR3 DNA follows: TGCGCCAGCAGCCAAGAACTCTCTGGGGCCAACGTCCTGACTTTC. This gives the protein CASSQELSGANVLTF.

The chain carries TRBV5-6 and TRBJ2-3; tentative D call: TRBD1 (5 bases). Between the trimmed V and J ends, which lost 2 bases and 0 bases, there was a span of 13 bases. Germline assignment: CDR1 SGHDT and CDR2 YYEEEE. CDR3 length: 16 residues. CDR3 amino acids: CASSLSGRASTDTQYF. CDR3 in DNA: TGTGCCAGCAGCTTATCCGGCAGGGCCAGCACAGATACGCAGTATTTT.

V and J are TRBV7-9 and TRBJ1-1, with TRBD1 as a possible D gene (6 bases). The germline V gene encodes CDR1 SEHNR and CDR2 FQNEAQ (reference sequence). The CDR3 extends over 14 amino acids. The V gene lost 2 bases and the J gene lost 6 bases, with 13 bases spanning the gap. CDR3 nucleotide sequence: TGTGCCAGCAGCTTAACCAGGGGCGAAGCTGAAGCTTTCTTT. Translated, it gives CASSLTRGEAEAFF. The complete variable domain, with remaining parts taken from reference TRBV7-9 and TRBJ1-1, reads DTGVSQNPRHKITKRGQNVTFRCDPISEHNRLYWYRQTLGQGPEFLTYFQNEAQLEKSRLLSDRFSAERPKGSFSTLEIQRTEQGDSAMYLCASSLTRGEAEAFFGQGTRLTVV.

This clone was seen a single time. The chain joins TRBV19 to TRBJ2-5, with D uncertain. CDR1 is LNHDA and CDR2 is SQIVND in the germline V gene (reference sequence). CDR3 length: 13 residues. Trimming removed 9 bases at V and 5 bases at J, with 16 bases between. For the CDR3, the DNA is TGTGCCAGCGGCCCCACGGCCTCGGAGACCCAGTACTTC. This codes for CASGPTASETQYF.

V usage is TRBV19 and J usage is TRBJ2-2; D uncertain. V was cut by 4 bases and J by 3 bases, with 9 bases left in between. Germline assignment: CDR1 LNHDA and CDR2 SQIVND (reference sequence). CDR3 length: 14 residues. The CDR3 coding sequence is TGTGCCAGTAGTACCAGGTCTGACACCGGGGAGCTGTTTTTT. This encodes CASSTRSDTGELFF. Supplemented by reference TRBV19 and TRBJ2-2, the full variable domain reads DGGITQSPKYLFRKEGQNVTLSCEQNLNHDAMYWYRQDPGQGLRLIYYSQIVNDFQKGDIAEGYSVSREKKESFPLTVTSAQKNPTAFYLCASSTRSDTGELFFGEGSRLTVL.

The CDR3 sequence is CASSYAPPRGYTF. DNA of the CDR3: TGTGCCAGCAGTTACGCCCCTCCCCGGGGCTACACCTTC. The chain has TRBV6-5 and TRBJ1-2; unclear D gene. Germline loops: CDR1 MNHEY, CDR2 SVGAGI. The CDR3 extends over 13 amino acids. Trimming pared 2 bases from V and 8 bases from J, leaving 12 bases between.

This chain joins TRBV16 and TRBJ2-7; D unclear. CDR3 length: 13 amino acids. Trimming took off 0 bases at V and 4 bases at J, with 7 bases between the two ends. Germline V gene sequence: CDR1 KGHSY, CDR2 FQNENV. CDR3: CASSQSGRYEQYF. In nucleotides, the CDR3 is TGTGCCAGCAGCCAATCCGGCCGTTACGAGCAGTACTTC.

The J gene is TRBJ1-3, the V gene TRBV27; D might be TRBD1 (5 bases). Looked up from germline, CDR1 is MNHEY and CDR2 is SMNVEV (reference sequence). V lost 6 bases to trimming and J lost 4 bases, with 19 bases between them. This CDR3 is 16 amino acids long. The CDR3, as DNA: TGTGCCAGCAGCAACGGGACCCCGGGCCTAGGAAACACCATATATTTT. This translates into CASSNGTPGLGNTIYF.

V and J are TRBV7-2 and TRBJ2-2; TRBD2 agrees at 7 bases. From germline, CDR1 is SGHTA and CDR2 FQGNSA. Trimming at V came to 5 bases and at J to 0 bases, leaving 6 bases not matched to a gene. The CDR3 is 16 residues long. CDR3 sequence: CASSPRGGANTGELFF. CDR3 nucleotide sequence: TGTGCCAGCAGCCCTCGGGGAGGGGCGAACACCGGGGAGCTGTTTTTT.

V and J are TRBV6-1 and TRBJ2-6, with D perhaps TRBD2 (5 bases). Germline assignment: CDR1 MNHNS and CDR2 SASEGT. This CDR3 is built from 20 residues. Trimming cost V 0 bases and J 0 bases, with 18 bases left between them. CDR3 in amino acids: CASSEALLRGSLSGANVLTF. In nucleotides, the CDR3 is TGTGCCAGCAGTGAAGCGCTTCTGAGAGGGTCTCTCTCTGGGGCCAACGTCCTGACTTTC.

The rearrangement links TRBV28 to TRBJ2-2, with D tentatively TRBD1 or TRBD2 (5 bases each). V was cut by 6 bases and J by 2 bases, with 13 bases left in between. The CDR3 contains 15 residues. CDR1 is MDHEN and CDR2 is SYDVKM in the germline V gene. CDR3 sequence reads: CASRRDSGNTGELFF. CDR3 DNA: TGTGCCAGCAGACGAGACAGCGGTAACACCGGGGAGCTGTTTTTT.

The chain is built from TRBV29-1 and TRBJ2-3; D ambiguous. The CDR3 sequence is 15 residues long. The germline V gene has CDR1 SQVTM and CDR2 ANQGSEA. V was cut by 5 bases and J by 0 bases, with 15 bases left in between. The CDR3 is CSVSEAGISTDTQYF. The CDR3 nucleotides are TGCAGCGTTTCCGAAGCTGGTATTAGCACAGATACGCAGTATTTT.

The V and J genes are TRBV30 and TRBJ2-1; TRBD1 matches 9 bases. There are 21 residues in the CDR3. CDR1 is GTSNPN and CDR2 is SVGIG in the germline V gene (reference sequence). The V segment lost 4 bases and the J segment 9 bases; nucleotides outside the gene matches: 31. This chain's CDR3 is CAWTGTGLSHRGVTSFGEQFF. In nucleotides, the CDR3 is TGTGCCTGGACCGGGACAGGGCTTTCCCATCGGGGAGTTACTAGCTTCGGTGAGCAGTTCTTC.

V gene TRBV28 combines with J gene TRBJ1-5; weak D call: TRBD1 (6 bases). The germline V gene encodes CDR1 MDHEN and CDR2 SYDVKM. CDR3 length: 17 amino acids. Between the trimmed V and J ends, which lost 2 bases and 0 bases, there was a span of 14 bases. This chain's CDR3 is CASSLGQGIYSNQPQHF. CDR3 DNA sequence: TGTGCCAGCAGTTTAGGGCAGGGGATCTATAGCAATCAGCCCCAGCATTTT.

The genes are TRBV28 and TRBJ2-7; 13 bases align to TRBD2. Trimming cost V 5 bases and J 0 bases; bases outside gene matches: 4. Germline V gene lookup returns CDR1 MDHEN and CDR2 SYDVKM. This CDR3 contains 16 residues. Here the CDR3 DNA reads TGTGCCAGCAGTGAACTAGCGGGAGGGAGCTCCTACGAGCAGTACTTC. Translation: CASSELAGGSSYEQYF.

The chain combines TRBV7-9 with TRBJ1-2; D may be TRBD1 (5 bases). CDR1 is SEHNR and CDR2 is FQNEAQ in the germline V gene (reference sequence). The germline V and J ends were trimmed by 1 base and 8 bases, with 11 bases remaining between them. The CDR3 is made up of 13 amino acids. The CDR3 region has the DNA TGTGCCAGCAGCTTAGGGCAGGGCTGGGGCTACACCTTC. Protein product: CASSLGQGWGYTF.

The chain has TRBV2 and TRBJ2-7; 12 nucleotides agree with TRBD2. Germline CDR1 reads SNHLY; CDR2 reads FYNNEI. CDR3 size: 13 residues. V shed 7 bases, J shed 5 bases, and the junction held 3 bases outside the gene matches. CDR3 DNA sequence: TGTGCCAGCATCTGGACTAGCGGGAACGAGCAGTACTTC. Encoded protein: CASIWTSGNEQYF.

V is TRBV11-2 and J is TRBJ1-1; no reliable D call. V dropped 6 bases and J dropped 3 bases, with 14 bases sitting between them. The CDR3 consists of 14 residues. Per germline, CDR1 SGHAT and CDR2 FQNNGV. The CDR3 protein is CASSRTGQDTEAFF. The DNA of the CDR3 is TGTGCCAGCAGTCGAACGGGCCAGGACACTGAAGCTTTCTTT. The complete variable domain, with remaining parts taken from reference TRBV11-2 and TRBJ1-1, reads EAGVAQSPRYKIIEKRQSVAFWCNPISGHATLYWYQQILGQGPKLLIQFQNNGVVDDSQLPKDRFSAERLKGVDSTLKIQPAKLEDSAVYLCASSRTGQDTEAFFGQGTRLTVV.

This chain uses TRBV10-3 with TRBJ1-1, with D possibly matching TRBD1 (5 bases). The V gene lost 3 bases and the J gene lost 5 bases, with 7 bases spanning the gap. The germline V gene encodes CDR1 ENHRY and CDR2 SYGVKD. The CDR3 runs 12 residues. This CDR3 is CAISDKGTEAFF. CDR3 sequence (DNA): TGTGCCATCAGTGATAAGGGGACTGAAGCTTTCTTT.

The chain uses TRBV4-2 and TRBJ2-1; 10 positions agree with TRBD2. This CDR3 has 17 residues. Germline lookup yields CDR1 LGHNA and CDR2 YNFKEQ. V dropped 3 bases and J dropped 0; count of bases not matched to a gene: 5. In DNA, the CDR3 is TGTGCCAGCAGCCACGGACTAGCGGAGAGCTCCTACAATGAGCAGTTCTTC. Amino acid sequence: CASSHGLAESSYNEQFF.